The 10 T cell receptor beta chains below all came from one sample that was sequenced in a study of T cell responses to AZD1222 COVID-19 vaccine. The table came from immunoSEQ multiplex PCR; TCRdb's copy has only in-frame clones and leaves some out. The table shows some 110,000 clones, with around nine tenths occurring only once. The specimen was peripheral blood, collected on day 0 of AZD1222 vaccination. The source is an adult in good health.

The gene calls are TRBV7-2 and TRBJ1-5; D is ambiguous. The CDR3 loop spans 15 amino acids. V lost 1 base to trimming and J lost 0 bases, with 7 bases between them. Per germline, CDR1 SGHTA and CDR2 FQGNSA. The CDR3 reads CASSLGLYSNQPQHF. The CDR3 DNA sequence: TGTGCCAGCAGCTTAGGCCTTTATAGCAATCAGCCCCAGCATTTT.

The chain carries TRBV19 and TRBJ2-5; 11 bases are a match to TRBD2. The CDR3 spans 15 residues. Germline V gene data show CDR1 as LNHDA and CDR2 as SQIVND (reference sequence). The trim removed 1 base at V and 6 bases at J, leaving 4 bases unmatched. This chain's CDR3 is CASSIGTSGRQTQYF. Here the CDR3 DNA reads TGTGCCAGTAGTATAGGGACTAGCGGGCGACAGACCCAGTACTTC.

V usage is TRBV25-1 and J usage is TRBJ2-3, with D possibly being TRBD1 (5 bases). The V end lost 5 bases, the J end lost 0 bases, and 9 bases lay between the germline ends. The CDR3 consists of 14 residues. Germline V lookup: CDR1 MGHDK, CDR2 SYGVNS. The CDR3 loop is CASSSAGSTDTQYF. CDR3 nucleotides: TGTGCCAGCAGTTCGGCAGGGAGCACAGATACGCAGTATTTT.

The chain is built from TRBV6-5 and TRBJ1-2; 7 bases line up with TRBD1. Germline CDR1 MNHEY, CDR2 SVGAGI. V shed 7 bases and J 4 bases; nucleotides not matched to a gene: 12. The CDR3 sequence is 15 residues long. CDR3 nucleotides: TGTGCCAGCAACTGGTTCGGGACAGCAAGCTATGGCTACACCTTC. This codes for CASNWFGTASYGYTF.

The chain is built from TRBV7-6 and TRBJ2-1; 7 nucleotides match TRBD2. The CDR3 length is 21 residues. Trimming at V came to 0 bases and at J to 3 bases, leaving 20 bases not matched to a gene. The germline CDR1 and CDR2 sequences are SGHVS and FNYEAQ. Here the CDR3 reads CASSLATASGDPTEVYNEQFF. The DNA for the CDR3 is TGTGCCAGCAGCTTAGCGACAGCTAGCGGAGACCCAACAGAGGTCTACAATGAGCAGTTCTTC.

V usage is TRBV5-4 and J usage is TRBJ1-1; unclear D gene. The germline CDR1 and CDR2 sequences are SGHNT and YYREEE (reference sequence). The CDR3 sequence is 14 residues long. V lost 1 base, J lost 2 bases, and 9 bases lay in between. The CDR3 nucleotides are TGTGCCAGCAGCTTGCAACAGATCAACACTGAAGCTTTCTTT. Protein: CASSLQQINTEAFF.

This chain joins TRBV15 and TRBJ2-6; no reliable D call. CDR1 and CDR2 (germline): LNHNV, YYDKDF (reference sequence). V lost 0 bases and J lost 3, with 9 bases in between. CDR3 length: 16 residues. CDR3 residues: CATSRDYTVGANVLTF. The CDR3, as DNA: TGTGCCACCAGCAGAGACTATACAGTTGGGGCCAACGTCCTGACTTTC.

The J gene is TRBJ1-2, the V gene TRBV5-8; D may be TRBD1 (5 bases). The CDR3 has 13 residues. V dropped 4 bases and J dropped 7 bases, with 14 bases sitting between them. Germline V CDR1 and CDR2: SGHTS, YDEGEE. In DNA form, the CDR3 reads TGTGCCAGCAGCGACGGAATGAGGGGTGGCTACACCTTC. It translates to CASSDGMRGGYTF.

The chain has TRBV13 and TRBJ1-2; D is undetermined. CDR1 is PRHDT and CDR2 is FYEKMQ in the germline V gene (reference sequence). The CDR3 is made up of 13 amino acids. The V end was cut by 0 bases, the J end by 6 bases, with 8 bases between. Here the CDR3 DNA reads TGTGCCAGCAGCTTAGGAGTGAGGGATGGCTACACCTTC. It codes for CASSLGVRDGYTF.

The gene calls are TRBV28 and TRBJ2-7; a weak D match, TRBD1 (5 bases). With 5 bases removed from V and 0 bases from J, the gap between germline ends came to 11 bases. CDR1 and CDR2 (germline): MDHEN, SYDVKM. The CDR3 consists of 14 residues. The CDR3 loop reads CASSQTVSSYEQYF. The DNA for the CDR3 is TGTGCCAGCAGTCAGACAGTTAGCTCCTACGAGCAGTACTTC.